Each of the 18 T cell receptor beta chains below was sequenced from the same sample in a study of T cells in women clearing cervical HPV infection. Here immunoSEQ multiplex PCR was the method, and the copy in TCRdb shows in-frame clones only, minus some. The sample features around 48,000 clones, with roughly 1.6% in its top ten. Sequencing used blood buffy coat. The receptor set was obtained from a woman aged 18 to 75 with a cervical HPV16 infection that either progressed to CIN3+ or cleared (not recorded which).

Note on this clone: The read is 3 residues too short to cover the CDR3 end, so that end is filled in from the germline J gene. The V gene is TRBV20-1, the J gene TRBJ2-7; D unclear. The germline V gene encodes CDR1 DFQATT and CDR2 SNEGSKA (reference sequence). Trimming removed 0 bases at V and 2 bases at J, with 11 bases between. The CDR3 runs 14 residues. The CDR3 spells CSARDLRSTYEQYF. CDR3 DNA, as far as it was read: TGCAGTGCTAGAGATCTGCGGAGTACCTACGAG.

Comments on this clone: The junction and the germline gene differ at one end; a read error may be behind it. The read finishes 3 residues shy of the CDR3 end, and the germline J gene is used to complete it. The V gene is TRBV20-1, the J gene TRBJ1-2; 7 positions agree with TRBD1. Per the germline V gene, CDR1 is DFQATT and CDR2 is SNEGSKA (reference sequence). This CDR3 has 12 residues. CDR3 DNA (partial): TGCAGTGTACAGACAGGGAACTCTGGC. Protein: CSVQTGNSG. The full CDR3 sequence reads CSVQTGNSGYTF.

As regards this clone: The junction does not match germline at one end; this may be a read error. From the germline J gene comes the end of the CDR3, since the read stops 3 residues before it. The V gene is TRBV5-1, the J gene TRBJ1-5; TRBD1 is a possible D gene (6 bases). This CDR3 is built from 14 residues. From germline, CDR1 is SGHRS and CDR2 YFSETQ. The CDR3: CASSPGASNRPQHF. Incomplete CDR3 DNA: TGCGCCAGCAGCCCAGGGGCTAGCAATCGGCCC.

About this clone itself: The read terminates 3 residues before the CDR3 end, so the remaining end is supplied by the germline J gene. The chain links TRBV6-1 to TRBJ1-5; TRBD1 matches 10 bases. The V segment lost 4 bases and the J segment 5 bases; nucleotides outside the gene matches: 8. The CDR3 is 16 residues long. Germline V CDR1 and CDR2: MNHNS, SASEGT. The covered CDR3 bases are TGTGCCAGCAGTGGGCCCGGGACAGGGGCCTATCAGCCC. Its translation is CASSGPGTGAYQP. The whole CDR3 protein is CASSGPGTGAYQPQHF.

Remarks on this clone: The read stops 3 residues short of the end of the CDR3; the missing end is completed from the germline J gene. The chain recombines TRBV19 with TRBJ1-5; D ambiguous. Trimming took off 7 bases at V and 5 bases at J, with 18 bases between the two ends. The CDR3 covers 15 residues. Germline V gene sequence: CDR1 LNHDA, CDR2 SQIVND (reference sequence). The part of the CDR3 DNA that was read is TGTGCCAGTAACCACCGACGAGGGTCCGATCAGCCC. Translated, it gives CASNHRRGSDQP. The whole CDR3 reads CASNHRRGSDQPQHF.

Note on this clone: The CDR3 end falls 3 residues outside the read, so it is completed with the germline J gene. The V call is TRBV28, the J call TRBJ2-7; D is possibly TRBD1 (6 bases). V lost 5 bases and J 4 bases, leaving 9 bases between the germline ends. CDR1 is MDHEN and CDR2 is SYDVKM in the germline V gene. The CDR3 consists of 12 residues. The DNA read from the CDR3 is TGTGCCAGCAGTCAGGGGCCATACGAG. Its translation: CASSQGPYE. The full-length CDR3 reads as CASSQGPYEQYF.

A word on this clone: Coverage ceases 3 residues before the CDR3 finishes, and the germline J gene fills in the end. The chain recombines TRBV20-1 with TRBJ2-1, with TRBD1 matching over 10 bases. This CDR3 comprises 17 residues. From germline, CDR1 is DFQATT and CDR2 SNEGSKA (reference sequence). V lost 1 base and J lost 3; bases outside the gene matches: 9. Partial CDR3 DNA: TGCAGTGCTAGAGCGCCAGGCCGGGACAGGGGCTACAATGAG. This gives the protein CSARAPGRDRGYNE. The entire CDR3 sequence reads CSARAPGRDRGYNEQFF.

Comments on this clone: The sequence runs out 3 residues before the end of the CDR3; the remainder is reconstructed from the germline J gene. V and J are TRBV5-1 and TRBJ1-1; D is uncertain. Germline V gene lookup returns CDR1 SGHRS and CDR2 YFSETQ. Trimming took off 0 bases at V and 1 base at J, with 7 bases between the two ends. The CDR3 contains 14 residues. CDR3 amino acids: CASSLAVANTEAFF. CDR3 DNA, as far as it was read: TGCGCCAGCAGCTTGGCCGTGGCGAACACTGAA.

CDR3 amino acids: CASRGSPGLVITGELFF. The DNA read from the CDR3 is TGCGCCAGCAGAGGGTCGCCTGGACTAGTAATAACCGGGGAG. J is TRBJ2-2 and V is TRBV5-1; TRBD2 agrees at 7 bases. The CDR3 end lies 3 residues beyond the end of the read and is filled in from the germline J gene. Germline V gene data show CDR1 as SGHRS and CDR2 as YFSETQ. CDR3 length: 17 amino acids. V lost 5 bases, J lost 5 bases, and 15 bases stayed unmatched.

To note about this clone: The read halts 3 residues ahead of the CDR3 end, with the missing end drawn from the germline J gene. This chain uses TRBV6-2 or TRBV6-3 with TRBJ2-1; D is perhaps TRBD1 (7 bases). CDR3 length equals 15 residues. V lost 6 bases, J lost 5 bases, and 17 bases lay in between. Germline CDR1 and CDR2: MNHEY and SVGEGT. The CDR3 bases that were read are TGTGCCAGCAGCCGGACAGGACTATTAAACAATGAG. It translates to CASSRTGLLNNE. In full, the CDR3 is CASSRTGLLNNEQFF.

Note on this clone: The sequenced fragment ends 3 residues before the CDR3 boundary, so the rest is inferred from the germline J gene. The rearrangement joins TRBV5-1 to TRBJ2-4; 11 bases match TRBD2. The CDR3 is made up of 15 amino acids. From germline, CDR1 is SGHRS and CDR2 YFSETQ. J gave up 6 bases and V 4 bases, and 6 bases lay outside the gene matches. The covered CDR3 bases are TGCGCCAGCAGCCCCGGGACTAGCGGATTAAACATT. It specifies CASSPGTSGLNI. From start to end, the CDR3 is CASSPGTSGLNIQYF.

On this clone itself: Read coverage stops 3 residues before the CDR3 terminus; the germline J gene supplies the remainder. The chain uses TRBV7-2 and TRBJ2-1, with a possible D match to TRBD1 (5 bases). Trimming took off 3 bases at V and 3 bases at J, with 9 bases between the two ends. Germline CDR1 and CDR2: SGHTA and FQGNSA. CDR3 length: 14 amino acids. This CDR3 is CASSLGQNYNEQFF. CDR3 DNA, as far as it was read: TGTGCCAGCAGCTTGGGGCAGAACTACAATGAG.

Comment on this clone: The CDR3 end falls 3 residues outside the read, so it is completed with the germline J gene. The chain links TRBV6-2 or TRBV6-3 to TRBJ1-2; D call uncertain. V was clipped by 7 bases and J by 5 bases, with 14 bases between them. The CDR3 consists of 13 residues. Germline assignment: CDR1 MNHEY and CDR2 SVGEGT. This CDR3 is CASKSSIAYGYTF. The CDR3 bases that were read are TGTGCCAGCAAGTCGTCAATTGCGTATGGC.

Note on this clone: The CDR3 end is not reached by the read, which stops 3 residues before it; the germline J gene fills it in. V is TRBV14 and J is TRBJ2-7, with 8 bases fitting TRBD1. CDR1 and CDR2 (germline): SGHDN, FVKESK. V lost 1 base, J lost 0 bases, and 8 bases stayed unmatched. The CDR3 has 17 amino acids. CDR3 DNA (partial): TGTGCCAGCAGCCAAGGGCGATCAGGGGGCCCCTCCTACGAG. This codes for CASSQGRSGGPSYE. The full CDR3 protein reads CASSQGRSGGPSYEQYF. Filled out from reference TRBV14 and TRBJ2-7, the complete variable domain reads EAGVTQFPSHSVIEKGQTVTLRCDPISGHDNLYWYRRVMGKEIKFLLHFVKESKQDESGMPNNRFLAERTGGTYSTLKVQPAELEDSGVYFCASSQGRSGGPSYEQYFGPGTRLTVT.

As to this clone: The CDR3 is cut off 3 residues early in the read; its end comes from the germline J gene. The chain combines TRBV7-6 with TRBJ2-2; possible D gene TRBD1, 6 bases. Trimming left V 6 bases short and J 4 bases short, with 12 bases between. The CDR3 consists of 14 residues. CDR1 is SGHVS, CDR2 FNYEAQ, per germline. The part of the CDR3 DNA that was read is TGTGCCAGCAGTCCCGGACAGCTCACCGGGGAG. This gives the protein CASSPGQLTGE. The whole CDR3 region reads CASSPGQLTGELFF.

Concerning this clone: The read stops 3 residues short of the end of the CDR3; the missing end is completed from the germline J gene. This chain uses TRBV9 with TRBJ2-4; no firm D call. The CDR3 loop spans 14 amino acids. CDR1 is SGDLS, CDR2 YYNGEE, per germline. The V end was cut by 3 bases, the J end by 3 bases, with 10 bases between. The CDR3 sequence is CASSDSSGKNIQYF. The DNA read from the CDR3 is TGTGCCAGCAGCGACTCCTCTGGCAAAAACATT.

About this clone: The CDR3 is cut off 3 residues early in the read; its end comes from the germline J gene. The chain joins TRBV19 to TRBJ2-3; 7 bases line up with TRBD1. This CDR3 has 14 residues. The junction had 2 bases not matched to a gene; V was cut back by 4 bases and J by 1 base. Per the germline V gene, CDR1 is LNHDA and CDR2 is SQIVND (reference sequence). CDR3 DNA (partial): TGTGCCAGTAGTAAAGGGACAGGCACAGATACG. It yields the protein CASSKGTGTDT. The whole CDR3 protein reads CASSKGTGTDTQYF.

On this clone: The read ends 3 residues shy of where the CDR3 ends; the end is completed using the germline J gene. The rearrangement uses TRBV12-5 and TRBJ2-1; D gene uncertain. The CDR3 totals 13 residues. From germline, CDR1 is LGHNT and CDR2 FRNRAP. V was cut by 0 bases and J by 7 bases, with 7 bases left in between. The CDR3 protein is CASGLVARNEQFF. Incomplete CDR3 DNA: TGTGCTAGTGGTTTGGTAGCTAGAAATGAG. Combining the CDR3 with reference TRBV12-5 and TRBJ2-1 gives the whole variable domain DARVTQTPRHKVTEMGQEVTMRCQPILGHNTVFWYRQTMMQGLELLAYFRNRAPLDDSGMPKDRFSAEMPDATLATLKIQPSEPRDSAVYFCASGLVARNEQFFGPGTRLTVL.